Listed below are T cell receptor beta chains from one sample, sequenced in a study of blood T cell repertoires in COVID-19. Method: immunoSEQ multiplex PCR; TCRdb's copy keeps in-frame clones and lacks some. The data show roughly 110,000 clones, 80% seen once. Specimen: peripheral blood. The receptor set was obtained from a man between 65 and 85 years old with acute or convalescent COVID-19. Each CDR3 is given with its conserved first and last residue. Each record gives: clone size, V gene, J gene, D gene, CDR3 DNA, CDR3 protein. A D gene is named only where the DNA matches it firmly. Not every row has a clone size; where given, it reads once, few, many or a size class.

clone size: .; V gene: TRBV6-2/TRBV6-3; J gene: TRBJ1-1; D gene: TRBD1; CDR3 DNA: TGTGCCAGCAGTTACGGGAAGCGTCAGGGGGGCACTGAAGCTTTCTTT; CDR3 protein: CASSYGKRQGGTEAFF
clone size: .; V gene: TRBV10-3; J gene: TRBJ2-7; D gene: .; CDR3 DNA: TGTGCCATCTGTGATTCGGACATTACTTACGAGCAGTACTTC; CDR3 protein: CAICDSDITYEQYF
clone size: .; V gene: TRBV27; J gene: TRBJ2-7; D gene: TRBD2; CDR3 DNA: TGTGCCAGCAGTTTAGGGCGACTAGCGGGGGCCCCCCACTTC; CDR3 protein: CASSLGRLAGAPHF
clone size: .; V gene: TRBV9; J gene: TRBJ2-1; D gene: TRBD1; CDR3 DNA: TGTGCCAGCAGCGTCGGGACAGGGGTCAGGGGGCACAATGAGCAGTTCTTC; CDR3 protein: CASSVGTGVRGHNEQFF
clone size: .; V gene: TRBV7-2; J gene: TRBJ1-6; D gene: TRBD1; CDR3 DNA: TGTGCCAGCAGCTCAAGGACAGGGAATAATTCACCCCTCCACTTT; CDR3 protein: CASSSRTGNNSPLHF
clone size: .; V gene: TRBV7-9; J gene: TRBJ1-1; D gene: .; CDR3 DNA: TGTGCCAGCAGCTACAGTGGGGGCGGAGGAGCTTTCTTT; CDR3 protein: CASSYSGGGGAFF
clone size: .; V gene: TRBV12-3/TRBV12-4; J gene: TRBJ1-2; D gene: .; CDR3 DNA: TGTGCCAGCGGGCAGGGGAGTCCCTATGGCTACACCTTC; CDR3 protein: CASGQGSPYGYTF
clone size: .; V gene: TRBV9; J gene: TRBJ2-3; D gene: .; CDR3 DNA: TGTGCCAGCAGCGTGACAGGCTCTAGCACAGATACGCAGTATTTT; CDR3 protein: CASSVTGSSTDTQYF
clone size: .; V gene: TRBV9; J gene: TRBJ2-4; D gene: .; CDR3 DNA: TGTGCCAGCAGCCCCCGGGGTAGTGGAGATGCGTACATTCAGTACTTC; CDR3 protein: CASSPRGSGDAYIQYF
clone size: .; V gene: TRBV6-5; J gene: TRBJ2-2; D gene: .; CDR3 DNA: TGTGCCAGCAAATGGGGGGGCCTCAACACCGGGGAGCTGTTTTTT; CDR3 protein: CASKWGGLNTGELFF
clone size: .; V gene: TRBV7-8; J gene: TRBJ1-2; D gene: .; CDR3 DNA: TGTGCCAGCAGCTTAGCCGCGAGGGGGTCGGGTGGCTACACCTTC; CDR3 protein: CASSLAARGSGGYTF
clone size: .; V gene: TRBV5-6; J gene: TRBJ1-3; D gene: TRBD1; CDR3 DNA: TGTGCCAGCAGCTTCCCGACAGGGGCTGGAAACACCATATATTTT; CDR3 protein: CASSFPTGAGNTIYF
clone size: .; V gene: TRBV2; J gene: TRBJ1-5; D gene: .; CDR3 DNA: TGTGCCAGCAGTGAAATGTCGGGTAGCAATCAGCCCCAGCATTTT; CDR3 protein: CASSEMSGSNQPQHF
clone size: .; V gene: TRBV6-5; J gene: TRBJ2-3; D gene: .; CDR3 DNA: TGTGCCAGCAGTAGGGGACACAACACAGATACGCAGTATTTT; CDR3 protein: CASSRGHNTDTQYF
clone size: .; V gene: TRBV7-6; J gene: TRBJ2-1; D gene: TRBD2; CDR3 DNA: TGTGCCAGCGGTCTAGGGAGCGGGGGGCACAATGAGCAGTTCTTC; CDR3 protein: CASGLGSGGHNEQFF
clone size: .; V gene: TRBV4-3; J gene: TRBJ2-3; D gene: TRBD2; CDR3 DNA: TGCGCCAGCAGCCAAGATGAGACTAGCGACACAGATACGCAGTATTTT; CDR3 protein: CASSQDETSDTDTQYF
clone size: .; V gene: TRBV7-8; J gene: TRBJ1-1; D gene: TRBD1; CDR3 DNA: TGTGCCAGCAGCTTAGCTTTTCTCCGACAGGGGAACACTGAAGCTTTCTTT; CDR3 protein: CASSLAFLRQGNTEAFF
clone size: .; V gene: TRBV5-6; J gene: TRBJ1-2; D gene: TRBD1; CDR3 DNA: TGTGCCAGCAGCTTGCCGACAGGGGGTTACACCTTC; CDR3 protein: CASSLPTGGYTF
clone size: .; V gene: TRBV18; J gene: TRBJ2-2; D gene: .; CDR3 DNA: TGTGCCAGCTCAAGGGGGAACACCGGGGAGCTGTTTTTT; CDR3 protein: CASSRGNTGELFF
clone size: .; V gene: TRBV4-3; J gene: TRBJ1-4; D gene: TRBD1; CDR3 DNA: TGCGCCAGCAGCCAATCTCTTCAGGGGGTAGGGACTAATGAAAAACTGTTTTTT; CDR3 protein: CASSQSLQGVGTNEKLFF
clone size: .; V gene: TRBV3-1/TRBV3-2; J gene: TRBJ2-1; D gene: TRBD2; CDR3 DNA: TGTGCCAGCAGCCAAAGACTAGCGGGGGCTTCGGCGCAGTTCTTC; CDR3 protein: CASSQRLAGASAQFF
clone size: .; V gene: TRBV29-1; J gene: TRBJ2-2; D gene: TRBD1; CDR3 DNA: TGCAGCGTAGGCAGGGGGCCCAGCACCGGGGAGCTGTTTTTT; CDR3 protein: CSVGRGPSTGELFF
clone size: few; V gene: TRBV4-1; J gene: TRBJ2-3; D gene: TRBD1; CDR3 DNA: TGCGCCAGCAGCCAAGAGGGGGGGACAGGGTGGACAGATACGCAGTATTTT; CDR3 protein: CASSQEGGTGWTDTQYF
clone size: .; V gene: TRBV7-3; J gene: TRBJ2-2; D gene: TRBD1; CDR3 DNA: TGTGCCAGCAGCTTAACCGGACAGGGAATGATACCGAACACCGGGGAGCTGTTTTTT; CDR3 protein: CASSLTGQGMIPNTGELFF
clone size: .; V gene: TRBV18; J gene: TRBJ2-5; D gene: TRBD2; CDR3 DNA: TGTGCCAGCTCACTTCTAGCGGGGGCCGTCCAAGAGACCCAGTACTTC; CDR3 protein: CASSLLAGAVQETQYF
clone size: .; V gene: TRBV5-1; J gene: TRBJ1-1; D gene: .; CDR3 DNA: TGCGCCAGCAGCTTGGCCAGGGGACAAGGTGAAGCTTTCTTT; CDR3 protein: CASSLARGQGEAFF
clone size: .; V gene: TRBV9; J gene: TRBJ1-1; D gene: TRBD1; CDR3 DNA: TGTGCCAGCAGCGTAGAGGGGACAGATAACACTGAAGCTTTCTTT; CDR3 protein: CASSVEGTDNTEAFF
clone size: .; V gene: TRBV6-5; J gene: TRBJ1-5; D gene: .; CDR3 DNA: TGTGCCAGCAACCCGACAGACAGCAATCAGCCCCAGCATTTT; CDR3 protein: CASNPTDSNQPQHF
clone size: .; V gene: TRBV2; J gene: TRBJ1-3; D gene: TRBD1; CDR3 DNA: TGTGCCAGCAGTGATTGGGACAGCTTATATTTT; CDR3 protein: CASSDWDSLYF
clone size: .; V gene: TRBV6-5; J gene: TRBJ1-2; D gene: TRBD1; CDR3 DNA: TGTGCCAGCAGAAAACAGGGGCGGGATGGCTACACCTTC; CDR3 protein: CASRKQGRDGYTF
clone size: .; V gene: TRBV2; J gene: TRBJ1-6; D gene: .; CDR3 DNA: TGTGCCAGCAGTGAAGCCCCGCCCACGAGGAATTCACCCCTCCACTTT; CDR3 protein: CASSEAPPTRNSPLHF
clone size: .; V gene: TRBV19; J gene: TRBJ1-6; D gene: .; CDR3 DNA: TGTGCCAGTAGGCCCTCTATTACGTATAATTCACCCCTCCACTTT; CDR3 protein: CASRPSITYNSPLHF
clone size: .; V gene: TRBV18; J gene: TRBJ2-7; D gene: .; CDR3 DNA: TGTGCCAGCTCACTTCAGTCCTACGAGCAGTACTTC; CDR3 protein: CASSLQSYEQYF
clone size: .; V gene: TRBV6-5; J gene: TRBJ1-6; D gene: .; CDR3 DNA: TGTGCCAGCAGTTCCCAGGGAGGCAATTCACCCCTCCACTTT; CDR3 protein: CASSSQGGNSPLHF
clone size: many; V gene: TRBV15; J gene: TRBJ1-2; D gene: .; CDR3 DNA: TGTGCCACCAGCAGACCCACACAAACCAGGCCTTATGGCTACACCTTC; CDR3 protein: CATSRPTQTRPYGYTF
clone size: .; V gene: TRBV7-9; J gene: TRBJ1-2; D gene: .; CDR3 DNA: TGTGCCAGCAGCTTTCAGGGCGACTATGGCTACACCTTC; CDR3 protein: CASSFQGDYGYTF
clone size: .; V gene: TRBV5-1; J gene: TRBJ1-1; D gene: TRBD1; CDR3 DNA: TGCGCCAGCAGCCTAACAGGGGGCAGCGGCACTGAAGCTTTCTTT; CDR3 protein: CASSLTGGSGTEAFF
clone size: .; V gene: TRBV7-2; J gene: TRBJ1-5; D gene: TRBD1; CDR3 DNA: TGTGCCAGCAGCGCACAGGGGGATCAGCCCCAGCATTTT; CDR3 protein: CASSAQGDQPQHF
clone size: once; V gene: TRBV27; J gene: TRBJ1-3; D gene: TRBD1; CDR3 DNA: TGTGCCAGCAGTTTCACAGGGGGCTCTGGAAACACCATATATTTT; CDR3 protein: CASSFTGGSGNTIYF
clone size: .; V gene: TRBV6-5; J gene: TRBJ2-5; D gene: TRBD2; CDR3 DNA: TGTGCCAGCAGTCAACTAGCGGGGGGCCAAGAGACCCAGTACTTC; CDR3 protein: CASSQLAGGQETQYF
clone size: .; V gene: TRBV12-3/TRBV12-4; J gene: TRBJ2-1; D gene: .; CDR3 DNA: TGTGCCAGCAGTTTTTACGGGAATGAGCAGTTCTTC; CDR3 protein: CASSFYGNEQFF
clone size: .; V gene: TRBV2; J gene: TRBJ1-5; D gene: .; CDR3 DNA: TGTGCCAGCACCCGGGGGCGGGAGCGCAATCAGCCCCAGCATTTT; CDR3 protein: CASTRGRERNQPQHF
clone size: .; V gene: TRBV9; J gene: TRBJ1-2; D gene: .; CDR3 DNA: TGTGCCAGCAGCGTAGCCGTCACAGGAACGGATGGCTACACCTTC; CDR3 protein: CASSVAVTGTDGYTF
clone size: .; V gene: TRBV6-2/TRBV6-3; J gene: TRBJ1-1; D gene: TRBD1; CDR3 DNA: TGTGCCAGCAGTTACTCGATATATCGGGACAGGGGGCCGAAAGCTTTCTTT; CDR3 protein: CASSYSIYRDRGPKAFF
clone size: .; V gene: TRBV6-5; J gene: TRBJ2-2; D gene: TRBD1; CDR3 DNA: TGTGCCAGCAGAACTGAGACAGGGGGAATCGGGGAGCTGTTTTTT; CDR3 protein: CASRTETGGIGELFF
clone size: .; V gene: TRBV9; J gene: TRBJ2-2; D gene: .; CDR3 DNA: TGTGCCAGCAGCCCCCAACCGGGCGGGGAGCTGTTTTTT; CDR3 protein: CASSPQPGGELFF
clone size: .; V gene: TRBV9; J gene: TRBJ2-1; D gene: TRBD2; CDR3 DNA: TGTGCCAGCAGCCGCGGGGGAAACTACAATGAGCAGTTCTTC; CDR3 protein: CASSRGGNYNEQFF
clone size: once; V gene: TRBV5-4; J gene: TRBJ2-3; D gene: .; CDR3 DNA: TGTGCCAGCACTGAAGGGGTGGCGGCTAGCACAGATACGCAGTATTTT; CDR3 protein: CASTEGVAASTDTQYF
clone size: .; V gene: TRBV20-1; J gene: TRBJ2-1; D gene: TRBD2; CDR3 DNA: TGCAGTGCCAGTAGACCGGGACTAGCGGGAGTTAGCTCCTACAATGAGCAGTTCTTC; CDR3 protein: CSASRPGLAGVSSYNEQFF
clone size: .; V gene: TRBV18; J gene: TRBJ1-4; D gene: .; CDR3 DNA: TGTGCCAGCTCACCACCAACGGGGGGTGCTAATGAAAAACTGTTTTTT; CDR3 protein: CASSPPTGGANEKLFF